A selection of T cell receptor beta chains follows, all from one sample in a study of response to subunit inactivated influenza vaccine. TCRdb processed the RT-PCR reads anew with MiXCR; each CDR3 protein has one entry. The sample consists of about 700,000 distinct CDR3 sequences, approximately 15% of them appearing once. The source was PBMCs from blood, collected approximately 15 days before vaccination. The source of these receptors is a man aged 50 to 59 who received an inactivated influenza vaccine. The CDR3 runs from the conserved cysteine through the conserved F or W. A D gene is named only where the DNA matches it firmly. Clone size is given for some rows only: seen once, a few or many times, or a class if the clone is expanded.

abundance,j_gene,d_gene,v_gene,CDR3aa,CDR3nt
NA,TRBJ1-6,NA,TRBV30,CAWSRRGPNSPLHF,TGTGCCTGGAGCCGCAGGGGCCCTAATTCACCCCTCCACTTT
many,TRBJ2-7,TRBD2,TRBV3-1,CASSLGLAGDYEQYF,TGTGCCAGCAGCCTGGGACTAGCGGGAGACTACGAGCAGTACTTC
few,TRBJ1-3,NA,TRBV20-1,CSASQGGSGNTIYF,TGCAGTGCTAGCCAAGGGGGTAGTGGAAACACCATATATTTT
many,TRBJ2-5,TRBD2,TRBV11-1,CASSPGLEETQYF,TGTGCCAGCAGCCCAGGACTAGAAGAGACCCAGTACTTC
many,TRBJ2-1,NA,TRBV10-3,CASQGGRDNEQFF,TGTGCCTCCCAAGGAGGCAGGGACAATGAGCAGTTCTTC
NA,TRBJ2-7,NA,TRBV3-1,CASSFQVPYEQYF,TGTGCCAGCAGCTTCCAGGTCCCCTACGAGCAGTACTTC
NA,TRBJ1-1,TRBD1,TRBV28,CASRDLQGFAEAFF,TGTGCCAGCAGGGACTTACAGGGGTTCGCTGAAGCTTTCTTT
few,TRBJ2-7,NA,TRBV5-1,CASSPEGQYEQYF,TGCGCCAGCAGCCCCGAAGGACAGTATGAGCAGTACTTC
NA,TRBJ1-2,NA,TRBV4-1,CASSQGWTGYGYTF,TGCGCCAGCAGCCAAGGGTGGACCGGCTATGGCTACACCTTC
many,TRBJ2-1,NA,TRBV4-3,CASSQGLTYNEQFF,TGCGCCAGCAGCCAAGGTCTAACCTACAATGAGCAGTTCTTC
NA,TRBJ2-1,NA,TRBV29-1,CSVDRDLYNEQFF,TGCAGCGTTGATCGGGACCTATACAATGAGCAGTTCTTC
many,TRBJ1-5,NA,TRBV12-3/TRBV12-4,CASSLRNSPGANQPQHF,TGTGCCAGCAGTTTAAGGAACTCCCCAGGGGCCAATCAGCCCCAGCATTTT
many,TRBJ2-2,NA,TRBV4-3,CASSQDEGVRGGELFF,TGCGCCAGCAGCCAAGATGAAGGGGTTCGGGGCGGGGAGCTGTTTTTT
few,TRBJ1-1,NA,TRBV5-6,CASSVGPHTNTEAFF,TGTGCCAGCAGCGTGGGACCGCACACCAACACTGAAGCTTTCTTT
once,TRBJ2-7,TRBD2,TRBV4-3,CASSQDKLAGVAQYF,TGCGCCAGCAGCCAAGATAAACTAGCGGGGGTCGCGCAGTACTTC
NA,TRBJ2-1,TRBD2,TRBV29-1,CSVDPGLGNEQFF,TGCAGCGTTGACCCGGGACTAGGCAATGAGCAGTTCTTC
many,TRBJ1-2,NA,TRBV7-9,CASSLGGGEHYGYTF,TGTGCCAGCAGCTTAGGCGGAGGGGAGCACTATGGCTACACCTTC
many,TRBJ2-1,NA,TRBV12-3/TRBV12-4,CASSLGQIYNEQFF,TGTGCCAGCAGTTTAGGACAGATATACAATGAGCAGTTCTTC
few,TRBJ2-3,TRBD2,TRBV18,CASSQGAGVADTQYF,TGTGCCAGCTCACAGGGAGCGGGGGTCGCAGATACGCAGTATTTT
few,TRBJ1-4,NA,TRBV12-3/TRBV12-4,CASSLGSPTVDNEKLFF,TGTGCCAGCAGTTTGGGGTCTCCTACGGTAGATAATGAAAAACTGTTTTTT
NA,TRBJ1-2,NA,TRBV5-1,CASSLAVSGSTYGYTF,TGCGCCAGCAGCTTGGCCGTGTCGGGATCTACCTATGGCTACACCTTC
NA,TRBJ2-5,NA,TRBV10-2,CASSEPVETQYF,TGCGCCAGCAGTGAACCGGTAGAGACCCAGTACTTC
NA,TRBJ1-4,NA,TRBV4-3,CASSQEGGSFNEKLFF,TGCGCCAGCAGCCAAGAAGGGGGGAGCTTTAATGAAAAACTGTTTTTT
NA,TRBJ1-1,NA,TRBV20-1,CSASAGTTEAFF,TGCAGTGCTAGCGCTGGGACCACTGAAGCTTTCTTT
NA,TRBJ1-1,TRBD1,TRBV25-1,CASSEGGTGEAFF,TGTGCCAGCAGTGAAGGTGGGACAGGAGAAGCTTTCTTT
NA,TRBJ1-5,NA,TRBV28,CASRSAALPQHF,TGTGCCAGCAGATCGGCTGCTCTGCCCCAGCATTTT
NA,TRBJ2-6,TRBD1,TRBV6-5,CASSYRATGGRSGANVLTF,TGTGCCAGCAGTTACAGGGCGACAGGGGGCCGTTCCGGGGCCAACGTCCTGACTTTC
many,TRBJ2-7,TRBD1,TRBV11-2,CASSARDRGYEQYF,TGTGCCAGCAGCGCCCGGGACAGGGGGTACGAGCAGTACTTC
NA,TRBJ2-7,NA,TRBV7-9,CASSSVGGEQYF,TGTGCCAGCAGTTCAGTCGGGGGCGAGCAGTACTTC
NA,TRBJ2-5,TRBD1,TRBV27,CASSFGQGETQYF,TGTGCCAGCAGTTTCGGACAGGGAGAGACCCAGTACTTC
many,TRBJ2-1,NA,TRBV11-2,CASSYNRENEQFF,TGTGCCAGCAGCTACAACAGGGAAAATGAGCAGTTCTTC
many,TRBJ1-1,NA,TRBV5-1,CASSLKQGTEAFF,TGCGCCAGCAGCTTAAAACAGGGAACTGAAGCTTTCTTT
few,TRBJ2-5,NA,TRBV6-1,CATSTGKSETQYF,TGTGCCACCTCAACAGGGAAATCAGAGACCCAGTACTTC
few,TRBJ1-4,NA,TRBV4-1,CASSQVTWENEKLFF,TGCGCCAGCAGCCAAGTAACCTGGGAAAATGAAAAACTGTTTTTT
NA,TRBJ2-3,TRBD2,TRBV11-2,CASSLVGGGPTDTQYF,TGTGCCAGCAGCTTAGTCGGGGGGGGGCCCACAGATACGCAGTATTTT
many,TRBJ2-2,NA,TRBV4-2,CASSQGFSPGELFF,TGTGCCAGCAGCCAAGGTTTCTCCCCCGGGGAGCTGTTTTTT
many,TRBJ2-6,NA,TRBV28,CASSLDLSGANVLTF,TGTGCCAGCAGTTTAGACCTCTCTGGGGCCAACGTCCTGACTTTC
few,TRBJ2-7,NA,TRBV10-3,CAISMTRFDEQYF,TGTGCCATCAGTATGACTAGGTTCGACGAGCAGTACTTC
NA,TRBJ2-5,NA,TRBV5-1,CASSSDTGSQETQYF,TGCGCCAGCAGCTCCGACACAGGGAGCCAAGAGACCCAGTACTTC
many,TRBJ2-1,TRBD1,TRBV7-2,CASSLIWTGRRNEQFF,TGTGCCAGCAGTCTGATCTGGACAGGGAGGCGGAATGAGCAGTTCTTC
few,TRBJ2-4,TRBD1,TRBV12-3/TRBV12-4,CASSPDRVGAKNIQYF,TGTGCCAGCAGCCCGGACAGGGTGGGAGCCAAAAACATTCAGTACTTC
few,TRBJ2-1,NA,TRBV7-2,CASSLEFAGGEQFF,TGTGCCAGCAGCTTAGAGTTTGCTGGTGGTGAGCAGTTCTTC
few,TRBJ2-1,NA,TRBV6-5,CASSYEDPRGSSYNEQFF,TGTGCCAGCAGTTACGAAGACCCTCGCGGCAGCTCCTACAATGAGCAGTTCTTC